A selection of T cell receptor beta chains follows, all from one sample in a study of blood T cell repertoires in COVID-19. Profiling relied on immunoSEQ multiplex PCR, and the TCRdb table lists in-frame clones only, not all of them. The sample consists of a few hundred thousand clones, roughly 90% of them appearing once. The sample taken for sequencing was PBMCs or T cells enriched from blood (not recorded which). Every receptor here comes from a woman in her forties who had recovered from COVID-19. CDR3s include the opening cysteine and the closing phenylalanine or tryptophan. Fields, in order: J gene, CDR3 length, D gene, V gene, clone size, CDR3 DNA, CDR3 protein. A D gene is named only where the DNA matches it firmly. Only some rows state a clone size, as once, few, many or a class for expanded clones.

TRBJ2-3,14,TRBD2,TRBV30,.,TGTGCCTGGCGACTAGCAGGTCATACAGATACGCAGTATTTT,CAWRLAGHTDTQYF
TRBJ2-1,12,TRBD1,TRBV5-6,.,TGTGCCAGCAGCTCGCGACAGGGAGAGCAGTTCTTC,CASSSRQGEQFF
TRBJ2-7,14,.,TRBV5-1,.,TGCGCCAGCAGAATCGGACAGATCTCCTACGAGCAGTACTTC,CASRIGQISYEQYF
TRBJ2-7,14,.,TRBV5-6,.,TGTGCCAGCAGCTTGTACGGGAGCTCCTACGAGCAGTACTTC,CASSLYGSSYEQYF
TRBJ2-1,15,.,TRBV11-3,.,TGTGCCAGCAGCCCGGCCCGGGGCTCCTACAATGAGCAGTTCTTC,CASSPARGSYNEQFF
TRBJ2-7,16,TRBD2,TRBV9,once,TGTGCCAGCAGCCCCCGGGAGGGGGAGAACCCCTACGAGCAGTACTTC,CASSPREGENPYEQYF
TRBJ2-3,14,.,TRBV6-2/TRBV6-3,.,TGTGCCAGCAGTTACGGGGGGATACCAGATACGCAGTATTTT,CASSYGGIPDTQYF
TRBJ2-1,17,TRBD2,TRBV30,.,TGTGCCTGGAGCTCATCCGGGACTAGCGGGGTCTACAATGAGCAGTTCTTC,CAWSSSGTSGVYNEQFF
TRBJ2-7,15,TRBD1,TRBV27,once,TGTGCCAGCAGTTGGGCCGGGACAGGGTCCTACGAGCAGTACTTC,CASSWAGTGSYEQYF
TRBJ1-4,14,.,TRBV21-1,once,TGTGCCAGCAGCAATGACAGACCCAATGAAAAACTGTTTTTT,CASSNDRPNEKLFF
TRBJ2-1,14,.,TRBV7-3,.,TGTGCCAGCAGCGCTTCGAGCTCCTACAATGAGCAGTTCTTC,CASSASSSYNEQFF
TRBJ2-3,14,.,TRBV28,.,TGTGCCAGCAGCCCTTCGCTGGGGGAACAGGGCCATTCCTTT,CASSPSLGEQGHSF
TRBJ2-7,13,.,TRBV11-3,.,TGTGCCAGCAGTTGGGACTGGATTGGCGAGCAGTACTTC,CASSWDWIGEQYF
TRBJ2-3,15,.,TRBV15,.,TGTGCCACCAGCAGAGATGTCTTCCCCCTGGATACGCAGTATTTT,CATSRDVFPLDTQYF
TRBJ2-1,14,.,TRBV6-2/TRBV6-3,.,TGTGCCAGCAGTTACTCCGGGTCGAGTGATGAGCAGTTCTTC,CASSYSGSSDEQFF
TRBJ1-2,14,TRBD1,TRBV28,.,TGTGCCAGCAGTTGGTCCTCAGGGGGTTGGGGCTACACCTTC,CASSWSSGGWGYTF
TRBJ2-2,13,.,TRBV15,few,TGTGCCACCAGCAAGCCGAACACCGGGGAGCTGTTTTTT,CATSKPNTGELFF
TRBJ2-1,14,TRBD2,TRBV11-2,.,TGTGCCAGCGGCCTTAGCGGGGTCTACAATGAGCAGTTCTTC,CASGLSGVYNEQFF
TRBJ1-4,15,.,TRBV5-4,.,TGTGCCAGCAGCTTGGGAGGAACAACTAATGAAAAACTGTTTTTT,CASSLGGTTNEKLFF
TRBJ1-1,15,.,TRBV5-1,.,TGCGCCAGCAGCTTTTCCGGGTCCCTGGCCGCTGAAGCTTTCTTT,CASSFSGSLAAEAFF
TRBJ2-7,14,TRBD2,TRBV7-8,once,TGTGCCAGCAGCTTCAGCGGGAGGTCCTACGAGCAGTACTTC,CASSFSGRSYEQYF
TRBJ2-5,16,TRBD1,TRBV28,.,TGTGCCAGCAGCCCCGGACAGGGCCTAGGGGAAGAGACCCAGTACTTC,CASSPGQGLGEETQYF
TRBJ1-1,15,TRBD1,TRBV19,.,TGTGCCAGTAGTAGGAGACAGGGGAGGAACACTGAAGCTTTCTTT,CASSRRQGRNTEAFF
TRBJ2-3,15,.,TRBV5-1,.,TGCGCCAGCAGCTTGACGTTAGCTTCAACAGATACGCAGTATTTT,CASSLTLASTDTQYF
TRBJ1-4,13,TRBD1,TRBV29-1,.,TGCAGCGGCCAACCTACAGGGGGTGAAAAACTGTTTTTT,CSGQPTGGEKLFF
TRBJ1-3,17,.,TRBV7-2,.,TGTGCCAGCAGCTTAGTAGCTTCCCAGGGGTACGGAAACACCATATATTTT,CASSLVASQGYGNTIYF
TRBJ1-4,16,TRBD1,TRBV6-1,.,TGTGCCAGCAGTGTTATACAGGGGAGGCGGAATGAAAAACTGTTTTTT,CASSVIQGRRNEKLFF
TRBJ2-3,16,TRBD2,TRBV5-1,.,TGCGCCAGCAGACCGGGACTAGCACTATCCACAGATACGCAGTATTTT,CASRPGLALSTDTQYF
TRBJ2-7,11,.,TRBV30,.,TGTGCCTGGGCAGGTGCCTACGAGCAGTACTTC,CAWAGAYEQYF
TRBJ1-2,14,TRBD1,TRBV19,.,TGTGCCAGTAGGCTCGACAGGGCGCCCTATGGCTACACCTTC,CASRLDRAPYGYTF
TRBJ2-5,15,TRBD2,TRBV11-3,.,TGTGCCAGCAGCTTTTCTAGCGGGAGGCGAGAGACCCAGTACTTC,CASSFSSGRRETQYF
TRBJ1-5,15,.,TRBV27,.,TGTGCCAGCAGTCGGGATCACCTCAGCAATCAGCCCCAGCATTTT,CASSRDHLSNQPQHF
TRBJ2-7,17,.,TRBV28,.,TGTGCCAGCAGTTTACCGGTCAGGGGGGTAAGAGGCTACGAGCAGTACTTC,CASSLPVRGVRGYEQYF
TRBJ2-3,16,TRBD2,TRBV9,.,TGTGCCAGCAGCGTAGCGGGACTAGCGGGGAGGGATACGCAGTATTTT,CASSVAGLAGRDTQYF
TRBJ1-6,18,TRBD1,TRBV19,.,TGTGCCAGTAGTAAACCTAATACAGGGGGCGCAGGAAATTCACCCCTCCACTTT,CASSKPNTGGAGNSPLHF
TRBJ2-1,14,.,TRBV9,.,TGTGCCAGCAGCCAGGGAAGCTCCTACAATGAGCAGTTCTTC,CASSQGSSYNEQFF
TRBJ1-4,17,TRBD1,TRBV6-4,many,TGTGCCAGCAGTGACTCGGGACAGGTCGCAACTAATGAAAAACTGTTTTTT,CASSDSGQVATNEKLFF
TRBJ1-6,15,.,TRBV4-1,.,TGCGCCAGCAAGGAGGGAACGCTACGGATTTCACCCCTCCACTTT,CASKEGTLRISPLHF
TRBJ2-3,15,TRBD2,TRBV7-9,.,TGTGCCAGCCGCCCAACTAGCGGGATAACAGATACGCAGTATTTT,CASRPTSGITDTQYF
TRBJ1-1,13,.,TRBV7-9,once,TGTGCCAGCAGAACAGAGAGGGACACTGAAGCTTTCTTT,CASRTERDTEAFF
TRBJ2-2,14,.,TRBV13,.,TGTGCCTGCCCTAGAGGGGCGGGGACCGGGGAGCTGTTTTTT,CACPRGAGTGELFF
TRBJ2-1,15,TRBD1,TRBV11-2,.,TGTGCCAGCAGCAACGGGGGACAGGGGTTGTATGAGCAGTTCTTC,CASSNGGQGLYEQFF
TRBJ1-3,15,TRBD1,TRBV2,.,TGTGCCGGGTCGAAGGGGGCCTTCTCTGGAAACACCATATATTTT,CAGSKGAFSGNTIYF
TRBJ2-3,15,TRBD2,TRBV7-2,.,TGTGCCAGCAGCTTAGGTAGCGGGGGGGCCTTTACGCAGTATTTT,CASSLGSGGAFTQYF
TRBJ1-1,14,TRBD1,TRBV19,few,TGTGCCAGTACCTTGGGACAGTCGAACACTGAAGCTTTCTTT,CASTLGQSNTEAFF
TRBJ2-4,15,.,TRBV7-3,.,TGTGCCAGCAGTCTAAGGGCGGGGGCCAAAAACATTCAGTACTTC,CASSLRAGAKNIQYF
TRBJ1-2,14,.,TRBV6-2/TRBV6-3,.,TGTGCCAGCAGTGCCGGTCGGAGCCTCTATGGCTACACCTTC,CASSAGRSLYGYTF
TRBJ1-4,14,.,TRBV11-2,.,TGTGCCAGCAGCTTAGTGTCAGGGAATGAAAAACTGTTTTTT,CASSLVSGNEKLFF
TRBJ2-4,15,TRBD2,TRBV28,.,TGTGCCAGCAGCAACCCCCGGGGGGGGAAGGTCATTCAGTACTTC,CASSNPRGGKVIQYF
TRBJ2-5,17,TRBD2,TRBV7-2,.,TGTGCCAGCAGCTTAGGACTAGCGGGAGGGCCGAGGGAGACCCAGTACTTC,CASSLGLAGGPRETQYF
TRBJ2-7,12,.,TRBV18,.,TGTGCCAGCTCACCGGACTTCTACGAGCAGTACTTC,CASSPDFYEQYF
TRBJ2-7,14,TRBD1,TRBV27,few,TGTGCCACCGGGAGCCGGGACAGGGGGTACGAGCAGTACTTC,CATGSRDRGYEQYF
TRBJ1-2,15,TRBD1,TRBV18,few,TGTGCCAGCTCACGACAGGGACAGACGTTCTATGGCTACACCTTC,CASSRQGQTFYGYTF
TRBJ1-1,13,.,TRBV6-2/TRBV6-3,.,TGTGCCAGCAGTTGGAGTGGCTACCTTGAAGCTTTCTTT,CASSWSGYLEAFF
TRBJ2-1,14,TRBD2,TRBV5-8,few,TGTGCCAGCAGCGTGATGACTAGCTCCCAGGGGCAGTTCTTC,CASSVMTSSQGQFF